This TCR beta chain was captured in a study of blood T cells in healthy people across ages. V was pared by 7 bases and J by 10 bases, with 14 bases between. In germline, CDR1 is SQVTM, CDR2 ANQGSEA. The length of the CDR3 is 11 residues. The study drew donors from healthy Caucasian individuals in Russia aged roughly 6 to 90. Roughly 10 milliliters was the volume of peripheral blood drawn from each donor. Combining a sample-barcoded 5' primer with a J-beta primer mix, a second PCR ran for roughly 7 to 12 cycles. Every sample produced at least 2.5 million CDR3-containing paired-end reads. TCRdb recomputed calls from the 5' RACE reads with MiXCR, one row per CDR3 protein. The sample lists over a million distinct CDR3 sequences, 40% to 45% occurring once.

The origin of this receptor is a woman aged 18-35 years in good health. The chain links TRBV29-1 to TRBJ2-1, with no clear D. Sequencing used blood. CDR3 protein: CSGAGSGEQFF. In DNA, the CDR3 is TGCAGCGGTGCAGGATCTGGCGAGCAGTTCTTC.